This T cell receptor (beta chain) came from a study of blood T cell repertoires in COVID-19. Study overall: Material from acute and convalescent COVID-19 was sourced from the United States, Italy and Spain.

Assay used: immunoSEQ multiplex PCR; TCRdb lists only in-frame clones, some missing. Among approximately 250,000 clones listed, about 80% were seen once. The germline V gene encodes CDR1 SGHTA and CDR2 FQGTGA. V was pared by 2 bases and J by 4 bases, with 20 bases between. The length of the CDR3 is 17 residues. The J gene is TRBJ1-2, the V gene TRBV7-3, with a tentative D call TRBD1 (5 bases). The sample taken for sequencing was peripheral blood. The clonotype was recovered from a human donor in a cohort sampled during active COVID-19. As DNA, the CDR3 is TGTGCCAGCAGCTTAGATGGCAGGGAGGTTTTGATCTATGGCTACACCTTC. Residues: CASSLDGREVLIYGYTF.